The present TCR beta chain was sequenced within a study of blood T cell repertoires in COVID-19. The wider study: Spain, Italy and the United States supplied samples that represented acute and convalescent COVID-19.

This CDR3 has 15 residues. V gave up 0 bases and J gave up 6 bases; unmatched junction bases: 4. The germline CDR1 and CDR2 sequences are SGHDN and FVKESK. Per the original methods: Amplified reference gene primers provided the basis for estimating nucleated cell counts. Libraries were prepared by immunoSEQ multiplex PCR; TCRdb keeps only in-frame clonotypes and omits some of them. That table supplies the V and J calls and clone size; D and trimming were determined from the DNA. The table has 150,000 to 200,000 clones, roughly nine tenths seen once. The sequence derives from a man between 65 and 85 years old with active or convalescent COVID-19. The genes are TRBV14 and TRBJ2-2, with TRBD2 matching over 7 bases. The sequencing sample was made of peripheral blood. The CDR3 nucleotides are TGTGCCAGCAGCCAAGATTTAGCGGGTTCCGGGGAGCTGTTTTTT. Encoded protein: CASSQDLAGSGELFF.